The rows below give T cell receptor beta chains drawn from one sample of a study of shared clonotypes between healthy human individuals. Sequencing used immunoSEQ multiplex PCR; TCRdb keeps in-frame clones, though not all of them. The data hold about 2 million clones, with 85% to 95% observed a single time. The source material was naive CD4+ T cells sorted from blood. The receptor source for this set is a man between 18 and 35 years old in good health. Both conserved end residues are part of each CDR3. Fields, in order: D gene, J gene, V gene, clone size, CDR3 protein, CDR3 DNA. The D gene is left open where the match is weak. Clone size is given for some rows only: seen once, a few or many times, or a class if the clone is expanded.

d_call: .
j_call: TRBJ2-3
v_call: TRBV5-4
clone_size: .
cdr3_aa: CASSPGLTGEADTQYF
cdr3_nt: TGTGCCAGCAGCCCCGGGCTTACGGGGGAGGCAGATACGCAGTATTTT

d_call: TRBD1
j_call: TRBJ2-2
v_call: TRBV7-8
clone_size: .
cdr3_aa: CASSLTGGTGELFF
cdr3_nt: TGTGCCAGCAGCTTGACAGGGGGTACCGGGGAGCTGTTTTTT

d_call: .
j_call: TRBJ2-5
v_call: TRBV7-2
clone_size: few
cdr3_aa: CASSASGWQETQYF
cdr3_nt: TGTGCCAGCAGCGCATCAGGGTGGCAAGAGACCCAGTACTTC

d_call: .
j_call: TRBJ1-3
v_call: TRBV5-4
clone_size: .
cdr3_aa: CASSLDSGSGNTIYF
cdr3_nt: TGTGCCAGCAGCTTGGACTCCGGCTCTGGAAACACCATATATTTT

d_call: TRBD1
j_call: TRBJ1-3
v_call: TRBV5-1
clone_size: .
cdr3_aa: CASSTSTGSSGNTIYF
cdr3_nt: TGCGCCAGCAGCACCTCGACAGGGAGCTCTGGAAACACCATATATTTT

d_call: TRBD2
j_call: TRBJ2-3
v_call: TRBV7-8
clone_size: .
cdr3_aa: CASSAGGPADTQYF
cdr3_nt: TGTGCCAGCAGCGCGGGGGGGCCCGCAGATACGCAGTATTTT

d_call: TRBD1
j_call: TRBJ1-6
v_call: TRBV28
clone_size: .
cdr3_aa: CASSSTGFNSPLHF
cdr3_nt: TGTGCCAGCAGCTCGACAGGGTTTAATTCACCCCTCCACTTT

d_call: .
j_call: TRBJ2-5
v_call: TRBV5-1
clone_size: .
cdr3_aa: CASSFLPRTAGYQETQYF
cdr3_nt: TGCGCCAGCAGCTTCCTCCCCCGGACAGCCGGATACCAAGAGACCCAGTACTTC

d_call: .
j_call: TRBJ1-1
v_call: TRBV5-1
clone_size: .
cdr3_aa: CASSLQGSPNTEAFF
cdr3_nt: TGCGCCAGCAGCCTGCAGGGGAGCCCGAACACTGAAGCTTTCTTT

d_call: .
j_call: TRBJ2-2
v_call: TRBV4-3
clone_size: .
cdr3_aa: CASSQEARTGELFF
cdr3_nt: TGCGCCAGCAGCCAAGAGGCGAGGACCGGGGAGCTGTTTTTT

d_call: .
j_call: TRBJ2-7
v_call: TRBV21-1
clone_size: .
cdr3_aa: CASCFQGGSYEQYF
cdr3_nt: TGTGCCAGCTGTTTTCAGGGAGGCTCCTACGAGCAGTACTTC

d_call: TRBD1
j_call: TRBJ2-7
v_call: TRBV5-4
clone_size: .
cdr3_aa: CASSLRERQGYEQYF
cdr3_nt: TGTGCCAGCAGCTTGAGGGAGAGACAGGGATACGAGCAGTACTTC

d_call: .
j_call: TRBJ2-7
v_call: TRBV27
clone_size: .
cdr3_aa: CASSLKGAGTYEQYF
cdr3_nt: TGTGCCAGCAGTTTAAAGGGTGCAGGGACCTACGAGCAGTACTTC

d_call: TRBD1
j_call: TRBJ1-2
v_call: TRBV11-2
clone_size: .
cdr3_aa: CASSSILSGTGNPNYGYTF
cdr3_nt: TGTGCCAGCAGCTCAATCTTATCCGGGACAGGGAACCCAAACTATGGCTACACCTTC

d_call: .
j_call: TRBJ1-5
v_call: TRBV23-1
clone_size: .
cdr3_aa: CASSQSGGWKADNSNQPQHF
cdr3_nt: TGCGCCAGCAGTCAATCGGGGGGGTGGAAAGCGGATAATAGCAATCAGCCCCAGCATTTT

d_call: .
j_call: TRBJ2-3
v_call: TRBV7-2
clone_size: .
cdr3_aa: CASSLAGLWDDTQYF
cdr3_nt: TGTGCCAGCAGCTTAGCCGGACTATGGGACGATACGCAGTATTTT

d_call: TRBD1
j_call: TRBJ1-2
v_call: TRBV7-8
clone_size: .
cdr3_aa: CASSRRAGGNGYTF
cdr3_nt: TGTGCCAGCAGCCGTAGGGCAGGGGGCAATGGCTACACCTTC

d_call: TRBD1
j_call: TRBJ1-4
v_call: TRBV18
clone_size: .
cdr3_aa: CASSPLEGQGEKLFF
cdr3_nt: TGTGCCAGCTCACCCTTAGAGGGACAGGGTGAAAAACTGTTTTTT

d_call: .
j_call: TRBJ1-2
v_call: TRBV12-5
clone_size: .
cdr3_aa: CASGGVGVMRYGYTF
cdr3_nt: TGTGCTAGTGGCGGGGTAGGGGTGATGCGCTATGGCTACACCTTC

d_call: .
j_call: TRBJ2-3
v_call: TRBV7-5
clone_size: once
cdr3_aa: CARSHRVEGSVNTDTQYF
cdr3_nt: TGTGCCAGAAGCCACAGGGTAGAAGGGTCGGTGAACACAGATACGCAGTATTTT

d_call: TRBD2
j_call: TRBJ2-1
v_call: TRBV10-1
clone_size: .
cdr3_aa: CASSESGSSGSYNEQFF
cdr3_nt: TGCGCCAGCAGTGAGTCGGGGTCTAGCGGATCCTACAATGAGCAGTTCTTC

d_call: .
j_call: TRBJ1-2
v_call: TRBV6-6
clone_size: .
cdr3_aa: CASSPGTEYGYTF
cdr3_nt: TGTGCCAGCAGCCCCGGGACTGAGTATGGCTACACCTTC

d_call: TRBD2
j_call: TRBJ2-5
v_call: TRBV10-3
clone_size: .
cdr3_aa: CAIKSAGGSETQYF
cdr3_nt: TGTGCCATCAAGTCAGCGGGGGGCTCAGAGACCCAGTACTTC

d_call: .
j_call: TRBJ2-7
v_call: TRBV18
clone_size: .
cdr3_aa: CASSPGSWAGYEQYF
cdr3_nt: TGTGCCAGCTCACCCGGGTCCTGGGCCGGATACGAGCAGTACTTC

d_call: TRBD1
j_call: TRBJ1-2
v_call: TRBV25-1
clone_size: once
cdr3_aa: CASRATGGGNYGYTF
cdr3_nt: TGTGCCAGCAGAGCCACAGGGGGAGGTAACTATGGCTACACCTTC

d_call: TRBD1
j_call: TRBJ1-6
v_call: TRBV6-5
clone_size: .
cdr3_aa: CASRRTGTDSPLHF
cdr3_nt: TGTGCCAGCAGAAGGACAGGGACGGATTCACCCCTCCACTTT

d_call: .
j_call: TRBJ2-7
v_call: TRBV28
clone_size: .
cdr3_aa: CASSQREQYF
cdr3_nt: TGTGCCAGCAGCCAAAGGGAGCAGTACTTC

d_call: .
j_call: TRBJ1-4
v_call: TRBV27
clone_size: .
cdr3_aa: CASSYQRATNEKLFF
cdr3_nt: TGTGCCAGCAGTTATCAGAGAGCAACTAATGAAAAACTGTTTTTT

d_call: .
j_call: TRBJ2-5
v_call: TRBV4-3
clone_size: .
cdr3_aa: CASSQEGGRGEETQYF
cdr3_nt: TGCGCCAGCAGCCAAGAGGGTGGGAGGGGGGAAGAGACCCAGTACTTC

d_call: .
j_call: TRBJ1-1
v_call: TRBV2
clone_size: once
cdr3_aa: CASSDEGNTEAFF
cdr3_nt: TGTGCCAGCAGTGATGAGGGTAACACTGAAGCTTTCTTT

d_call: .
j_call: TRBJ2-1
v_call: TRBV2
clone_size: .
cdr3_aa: CASSISGGAGNEQFF
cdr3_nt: TGTGCCAGCAGTATTAGCGGAGGAGCAGGCAATGAGCAGTTCTTC

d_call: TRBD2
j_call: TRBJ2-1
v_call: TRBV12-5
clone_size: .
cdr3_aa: CASGSTGRDEQFF
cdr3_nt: TGTGCTAGTGGTTCGACGGGGAGGGATGAGCAGTTCTTC

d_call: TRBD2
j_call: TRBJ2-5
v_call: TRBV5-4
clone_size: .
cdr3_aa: CASSPSGTSGNQETQYF
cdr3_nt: TGTGCCAGCAGCCCGAGCGGGACTAGCGGAAACCAAGAGACCCAGTACTTC

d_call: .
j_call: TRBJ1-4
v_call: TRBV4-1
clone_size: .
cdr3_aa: CASSQVVNEKLFF
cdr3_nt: TGCGCCAGCAGCCAAGTTGTTAATGAAAAACTGTTTTTT

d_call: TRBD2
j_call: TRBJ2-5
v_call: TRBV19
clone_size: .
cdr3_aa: CASSMVGGPETQYF
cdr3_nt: TGTGCCAGTAGTATGGTGGGAGGGCCGGAGACCCAGTACTTC

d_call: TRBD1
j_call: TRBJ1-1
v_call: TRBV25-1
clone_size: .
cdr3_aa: CASSPSGGTGVTEAFF
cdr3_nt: TGTGCCAGCAGTCCCTCCGGAGGGACAGGGGTCACTGAAGCTTTCTTT